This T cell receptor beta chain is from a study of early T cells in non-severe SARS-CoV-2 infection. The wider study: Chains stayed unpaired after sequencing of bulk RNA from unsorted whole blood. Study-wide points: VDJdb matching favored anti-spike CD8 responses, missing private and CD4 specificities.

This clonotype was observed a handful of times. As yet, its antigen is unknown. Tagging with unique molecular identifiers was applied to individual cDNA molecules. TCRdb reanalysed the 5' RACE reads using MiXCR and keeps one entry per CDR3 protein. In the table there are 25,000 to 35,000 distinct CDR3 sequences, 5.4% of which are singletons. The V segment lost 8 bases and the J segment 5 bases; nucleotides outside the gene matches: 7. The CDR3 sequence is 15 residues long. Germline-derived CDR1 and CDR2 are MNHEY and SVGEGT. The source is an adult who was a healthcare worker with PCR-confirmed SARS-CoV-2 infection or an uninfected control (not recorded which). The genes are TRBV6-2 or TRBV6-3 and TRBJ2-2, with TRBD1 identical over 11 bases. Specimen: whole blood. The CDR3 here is CASGTGTGGTGELFF. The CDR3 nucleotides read TGTGCCAGCGGAACCGGGACAGGGGGAACCGGGGAGCTGTTTTTT.